These T cell receptor beta chains were read from a single sample in a study of blood T cells in healthy people across ages. TCRdb independently ran MiXCR on the 5' RACE reads; one entry per CDR3 protein. The repertoire holds 650,000 to 1,000,000 distinct CDR3 sequences, with 36% as singletons. The sequencing sample was made of blood. These receptors all stem from a man aged 18 to 30 in good health. Each CDR3 is given without its conserved first and last residue. D genes are given only for firm matches. Only some rows state a clone size, as once, few, many or a class for expanded clones.

V gene	J gene	D gene	clone size	CDR3 protein
TRBV19	TRBJ2-1	NA	NA	ASSSPAPYNEQF
TRBV30	TRBJ1-5	TRBD1	NA	AWSGDRGQPQH
TRBV20-1	TRBJ2-1	NA	few	SARDLSGPRHEQF
TRBV28	TRBJ2-2	NA	few	ATYRGELF
TRBV18	TRBJ2-3	TRBD1	few	ASSPFGTGSTDTQY
TRBV5-1	TRBJ1-5	TRBD1	NA	ASSLEGTGFGEPQH
TRBV5-1	TRBJ2-2	NA	few	ASRPRGNTGELF
TRBV29-1	TRBJ1-2	TRBD1	NA	SVQGGANYGYT
TRBV20-1	TRBJ2-1	TRBD2	NA	SVGRLAGVGTYNEQF
TRBV15	TRBJ2-3	NA	NA	ATSRDPPWTETSSTDTQY
TRBV11-2	TRBJ1-1	NA	NA	ASSLSMGTEAF
TRBV7-8	TRBJ1-5	NA	NA	ASSLARGQPQH
TRBV20-1	TRBJ2-3	NA	NA	SARVDQEHTDTQY
TRBV27	TRBJ2-1	NA	NA	ASSFPRATYNEQF
TRBV6-5	TRBJ1-4	NA	NA	ASSYSSLRKLF
TRBV25-1	TRBJ2-7	NA	few	ASSELPPRGRAPAEEQY
TRBV14	TRBJ1-6	NA	few	ASSQLDRGYNSPLH
TRBV5-4	TRBJ2-7	NA	few	ASSLGQDPHEQY
TRBV5-1	TRBJ2-3	NA	NA	ASSQPPNTQY
TRBV7-2	TRBJ2-7	NA	few	ASSVTSSYEQY
TRBV5-5	TRBJ1-2	NA	many	ASSNGANYGYT
TRBV20-1	TRBJ1-6	NA	NA	SAHKDRNSPPH
TRBV4-1	TRBJ2-1	TRBD1	NA	ASSPQWTGGYNEQF
TRBV20-1	TRBJ1-4	TRBD1	NA	SAYWTGTNEKLF
TRBV6-6	TRBJ2-1	TRBD2	NA	ASRSPSGGASNEQF
TRBV4-2	TRBJ1-1	NA	few	ASSQAGDTTEAF
TRBV4-3	TRBJ1-1	TRBD1	few	ASSQEPPDRGNTEAF
TRBV6-6	TRBJ1-2	TRBD1	few	ASSSRSTGGANYGYT
TRBV7-2	TRBJ2-5	NA	NA	ASSWDGGRQETQY
TRBV7-2	TRBJ2-7	NA	few	ASKLTGAEAYEQY
TRBV7-2	TRBJ2-5	NA	many	ASSLSGPQETQY
TRBV7-2	TRBJ2-7	NA	many	ASSLGGAYNEQY
TRBV27	TRBJ2-1	NA	NA	ASSALSLYNEQF
TRBV2	TRBJ1-6	NA	NA	ASRAGYKNSPLH
TRBV12-3/TRBV12-4	TRBJ2-1	NA	few	ASSPPDRLSYNEQF
TRBV3-1	TRBJ1-6	NA	NA	ASSQPAHIGSPLH
TRBV19	TRBJ1-2	NA	NA	ASRYRVGYGYT
TRBV5-8	TRBJ2-3	NA	NA	ASSLRLQWADTQY
TRBV7-9	TRBJ1-4	NA	NA	ASSLVGGDEKLF
TRBV5-1	TRBJ2-1	TRBD2	once	ASRDGGEAYNEQF
TRBV10-3	TRBJ2-1	NA	NA	AISESGGLGELAQF
TRBV18	TRBJ2-5	NA	many	ASSPGREETQY
TRBV20-1	TRBJ1-6	TRBD1	few	SARDQRQGSTPLH
TRBV20-1	TRBJ2-7	NA	NA	SATDGHNEQY
TRBV2	TRBJ2-7	NA	NA	ASSAADNEQY
TRBV5-1	TRBJ2-7	NA	NA	ASSLEPGPQETRY